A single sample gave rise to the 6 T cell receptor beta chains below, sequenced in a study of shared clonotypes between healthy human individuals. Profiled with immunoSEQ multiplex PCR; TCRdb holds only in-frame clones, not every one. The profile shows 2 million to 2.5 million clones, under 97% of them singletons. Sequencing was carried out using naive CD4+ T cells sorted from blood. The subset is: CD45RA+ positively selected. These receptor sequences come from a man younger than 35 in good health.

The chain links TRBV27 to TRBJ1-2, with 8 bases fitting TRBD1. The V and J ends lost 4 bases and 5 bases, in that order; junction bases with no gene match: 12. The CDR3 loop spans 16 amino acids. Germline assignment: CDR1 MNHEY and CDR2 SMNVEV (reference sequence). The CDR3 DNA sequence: TGTGCCAGCAGTTCTCGACAGGGGCCTAGCTGGTATGGCTACACCTTC. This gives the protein CASSSRQGPSWYGYTF.

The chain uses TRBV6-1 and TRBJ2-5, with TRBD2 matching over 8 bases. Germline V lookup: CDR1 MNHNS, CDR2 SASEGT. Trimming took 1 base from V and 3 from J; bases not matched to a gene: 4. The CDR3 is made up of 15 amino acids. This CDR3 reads CASSEGGTREETQYF. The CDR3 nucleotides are TGTGCCAGCAGTGAAGGCGGGACTAGAGAAGAGACCCAGTACTTC.

The DNA for the CDR3 is TGTGCCAGCAAGGACAGGGATGCAGATACGCAGTATTTT. As protein: CASKDRDADTQYF. The chain employs TRBV28 and TRBJ2-3; 8 bases are shared with TRBD1. V lost 7 bases to trimming and J lost 4 bases; unmatched junction nucleotides: 4. The CDR3 consists of 13 residues. The germline V gene has CDR1 MDHEN and CDR2 SYDVKM.

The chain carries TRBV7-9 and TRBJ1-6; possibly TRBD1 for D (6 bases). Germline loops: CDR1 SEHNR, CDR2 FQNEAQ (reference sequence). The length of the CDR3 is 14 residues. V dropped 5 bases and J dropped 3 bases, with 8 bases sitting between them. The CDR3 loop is CASSADSYNSPLHF. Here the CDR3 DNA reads TGTGCCAGCAGCGCGGACAGCTATAATTCACCCCTCCACTTT.

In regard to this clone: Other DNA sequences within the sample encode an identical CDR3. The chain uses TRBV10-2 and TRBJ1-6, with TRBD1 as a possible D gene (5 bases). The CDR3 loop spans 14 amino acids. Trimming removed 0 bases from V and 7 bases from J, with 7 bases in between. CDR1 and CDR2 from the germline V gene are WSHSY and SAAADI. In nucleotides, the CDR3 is TGCGCCAGCAGTGAGTCTCAGGGAAATTCACCCCTCCACTTT. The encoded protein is CASSESQGNSPLHF.

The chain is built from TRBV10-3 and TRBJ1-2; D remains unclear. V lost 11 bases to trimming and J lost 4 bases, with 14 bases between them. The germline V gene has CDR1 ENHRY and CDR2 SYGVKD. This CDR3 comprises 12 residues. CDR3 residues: CAATAGIYGYTF. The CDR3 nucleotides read TGTGCCGCGACGGCAGGTATCTATGGCTACACCTTC.